The clone carrying this T cell receptor (beta chain) was found a few times. The CDR3 covers 17 residues. The junction had 15 bases not matched to a gene; V was cut back by 3 bases and J by 7 bases. This sample is drawn from a study of patients and donors after allogeneic stem cell transplantation. MiXCR, run by TCRdb on the RT-PCR reads, gives a single entry per CDR3 protein. This table has hundreds of thousands of distinct CDR3 sequences, 16% appearing once. Source material: blood, either unsorted or a sorted T cell fraction (not recorded which). This sequence originates from a human donor who was either an allogeneic HSCT recipient or a stem cell or donor lymphocyte infusion donor (not recorded which). It is not recorded whose cells these are; they may come from a transplant donor. The gene calls are TRBV12-3 or TRBV12-4 and TRBJ1-5; 7 bases fit TRBD1. The CDR3 loop reads CASSFGTVQGLRQPQHF. DNA for the CDR3: TGTGCCAGCAGTTTTGGGACGGTACAGGGGTTGAGGCAGCCCCAGCATTTT.